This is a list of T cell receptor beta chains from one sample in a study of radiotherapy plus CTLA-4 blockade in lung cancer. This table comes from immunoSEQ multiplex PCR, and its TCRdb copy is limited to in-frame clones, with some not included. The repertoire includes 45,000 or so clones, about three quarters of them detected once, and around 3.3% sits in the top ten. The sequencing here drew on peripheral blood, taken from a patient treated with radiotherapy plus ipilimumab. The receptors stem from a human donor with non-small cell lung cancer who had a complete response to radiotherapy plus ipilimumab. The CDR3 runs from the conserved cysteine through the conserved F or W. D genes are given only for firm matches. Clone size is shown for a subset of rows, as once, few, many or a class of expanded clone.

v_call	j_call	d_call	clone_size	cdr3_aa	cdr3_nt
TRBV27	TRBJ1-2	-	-	CASRINTGPTYGYTF	TGTGCCAGCAGGATCAATACAGGGCCCACCTATGGCTACACCTTC
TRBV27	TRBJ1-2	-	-	CASRLQDSDGYTF	TGTGCCAGCAGGCTACAGGATTCAGACGGCTACACCTTC
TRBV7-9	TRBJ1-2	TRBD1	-	CASSFFVGTGNYGYTF	TGTGCCAGCAGTTTTTTTGTGGGGACAGGGAACTATGGCTACACCTTC
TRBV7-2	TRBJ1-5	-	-	CASSLGQFNQPQHF	TGTGCCAGCAGCTTAGGACAGTTCAATCAGCCCCAGCATTTT
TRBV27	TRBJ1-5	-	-	CASRPGFRNQPQHF	TGTGCCAGCCGTCCGGGGTTTCGCAATCAGCCCCAGCATTTT
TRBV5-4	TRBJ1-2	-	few	CASSLQGFLVGYTF	TGTGCCAGCAGCCTTCAGGGGTTCCTAGTTGGCTACACCTTC
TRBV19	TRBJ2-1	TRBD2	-	CASSLSGRRHEQFF	TGTGCCAGTAGTTTAAGCGGGAGGAGGCATGAGCAGTTCTTC
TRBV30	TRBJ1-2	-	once	CALKQGLYGYTF	TGTGCCTTGAAGCAGGGCCTCTATGGCTACACCTTC
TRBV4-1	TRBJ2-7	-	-	CASSLNSYEQYF	TGCGCCAGCAGCCTCAACTCCTACGAGCAGTACTTC
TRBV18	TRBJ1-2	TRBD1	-	CASSPLPDRDYGYTF	TGTGCCAGCTCACCGTTGCCTGACAGGGACTATGGCTACACCTTC
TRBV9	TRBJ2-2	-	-	CASGPGRAPRGTGELFF	TGTGCCAGCGGGCCCGGGCGGGCCCCGCGAGGGACCGGGGAGCTGTTTTTT
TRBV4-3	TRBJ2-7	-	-	CASSQEVQGYTYEQYF	TGCGCCAGCAGCCAAGAGGTGCAGGGATATACATACGAGCAGTACTTC
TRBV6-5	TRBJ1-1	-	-	CASSYQGWNTEAFF	TGTGCCAGCAGTTACCAGGGTTGGAACACTGAAGCTTTCTTT
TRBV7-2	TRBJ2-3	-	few	CASSGQTTDTQYF	TGTGCCAGCAGCGGACAGACCACAGATACGCAGTATTTT
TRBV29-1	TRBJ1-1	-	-	CSVRGNTEAFF	TGCAGCGTTAGGGGGAACACTGAAGCTTTCTTT
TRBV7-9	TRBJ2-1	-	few	CASSLASSAYNEQFF	TGTGCCAGCAGCTTAGCGTCCTCAGCCTACAATGAGCAGTTCTTC
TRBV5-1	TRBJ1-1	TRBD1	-	CASSVGTGGGLNTEAFF	TGCGCCAGCAGCGTGGGGACAGGGGGCGGGTTGAACACTGAAGCTTTCTTT
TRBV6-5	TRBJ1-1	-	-	CASSYGQNTEAFF	TGTGCCAGCAGTTACGGGCAAAACACTGAAGCTTTCTTT
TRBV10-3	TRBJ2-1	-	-	CAISAELAYNEQFF	TGTGCCATCAGTGCGGAGTTAGCCTACAATGAGCAGTTCTTC
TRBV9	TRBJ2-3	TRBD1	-	CASSVVDRGTTDTQYF	TGTGCCAGCAGCGTAGTAGACAGGGGAACCACAGATACGCAGTATTTT